The 12 T cell receptor beta chains listed next were all sequenced from one sample in a study of cytomegalovirus exposure and HLA in healthy donors. TCRdb's copy holds only in-frame clones and misses some; the assay was immunoSEQ multiplex PCR. The sample lists under 400,000 clones; roughly 89% were seen once. The sample was PBMCs. The origin of the receptors is a woman in her late teens or twenties in good health and CMV-seronegative.

This clone was observed a handful of times. The chain carries TRBV27 and TRBJ2-7; D ambiguous. V was clipped by 7 bases and J by 5 bases, with 15 bases between them. This CDR3 is built from 13 residues. Germline V gene data show CDR1 as MNHEY and CDR2 as SMNVEV (reference sequence). CDR3 sequence reads: CASIAPVGHEQYF. The CDR3 DNA is TGTGCCAGCATCGCTCCCGTGGGCCACGAGCAGTACTTC.

The chain is built from TRBV27 and TRBJ2-3; maybe TRBD1 (5 bases). The CDR3 sequence is 14 residues long. The ends were cut back, 3 bases at V and 5 bases at J, with 12 bases in the middle. Germline assignment: CDR1 MNHEY and CDR2 SMNVEV (reference sequence). The CDR3 sequence: CASSLVGAQDTQYF. CDR3 nucleotide sequence: TGTGCCAGCAGTTTGGTAGGGGCCCAAGATACGCAGTATTTT.

This chain links TRBV6-1 with TRBJ1-4, with unresolved D. Between the trimmed V and J ends, which lost 3 bases and 2 bases, there was a span of 16 bases. The CDR3 has 17 residues. Germline values: CDR1 MNHNS, CDR2 SASEGT. The CDR3 loop reads CASSDGGYIVTNEKLFF. CDR3 DNA sequence: TGTGCCAGCAGTGACGGTGGTTATATTGTCACTAATGAAAAACTGTTTTTT.

J is TRBJ2-1 and V is TRBV10-3; unclear D gene. Trimming stripped 5 bases from V and 0 bases from J, with 11 bases between. CDR3 size: 15 residues. The germline V gene encodes CDR1 ENHRY and CDR2 SYGVKD. CDR3 bases: TGTGCCATCAGTAACGGTGATAGCTCCTACAATGAGCAGTTCTTC. This encodes CAISNGDSSYNEQFF.

The chain employs TRBV27 and TRBJ2-2; D may be TRBD2 (6 bases). Trimming stripped 3 bases from V and 2 bases from J, with 10 bases between. This CDR3 region has 15 residues. Germline V lookup: CDR1 MNHEY, CDR2 SMNVEV (reference sequence). CDR3 DNA: TGTGCCAGCAGTTTTGTACTAGCCAACACCGGGGAGCTGTTTTTT. Amino acids: CASSFVLANTGELFF.

V and J are TRBV6-5 and TRBJ1-2, with TRBD1 as a possible D gene (5 bases). V lost 6 bases to trimming and J lost 6 bases, with 11 bases between them. Germline values: CDR1 MNHEY, CDR2 SVGAGI. The CDR3 extends over 12 amino acids. CDR3 region: CASRGGGHGYTF. In DNA form, the CDR3 reads TGTGCCAGCAGGGGGGGAGGGCATGGCTACACCTTC.

This chain links TRBV15 with TRBJ2-5, with D maybe TRBD2 (6 bases). V dropped 1 base and J dropped 5 bases, with 14 bases sitting between them. Germline V gene lookup returns CDR1 LNHNV and CDR2 YYDKDF (reference sequence). This CDR3 spans 15 amino acids. The CDR3 DNA follows: TGTGCCACCAGCAGAGCTCAGGCGGGGTTCGAGACCCAGTACTTC. Residues: CATSRAQAGFETQYF.

V gene TRBV11-2 combines with J gene TRBJ1-2; the match to TRBD1 covers 7 bases. CDR1 is SGHAT, CDR2 FQNNGV, per germline. The CDR3 loop spans 15 amino acids. Trimming at V came to 0 bases and at J to 4 bases, leaving 5 bases not matched to a gene. This CDR3 reads CASSLEWRGLYGYTF. The CDR3 region has the DNA TGTGCCAGCAGCTTAGAATGGAGGGGGCTCTATGGCTACACCTTC.

This rearrangement joins TRBV6-1 to TRBJ2-1, with TRBD2 as a possible D gene (5 bases). The germline CDR1 and CDR2 sequences are MNHNS and SASEGT. Trimming took 3 bases from V and 7 from J, leaving 28 bases between them. This CDR3 contains 19 residues. DNA for the CDR3: TGTGCCAGCAGTGACTTCCTCCCGGGCTCTCAATCGGGAAAAAATGAGCAGTTCTTC. It translates to CASSDFLPGSQSGKNEQFF.

The chain links TRBV4-2 to TRBJ2-7; 11 positions agree with TRBD2. CDR3 size: 15 residues. Germline CDR1 LGHNA, CDR2 YNFKEQ. J lost 3 bases, V lost 1 base, and 2 bases had no gene match. DNA of the CDR3: TGTGCCAGCAGCCAAGTCGGGACTAGCGGCTACGAGCAGTACTTC. It specifies CASSQVGTSGYEQYF.

The chain links TRBV2 to TRBJ1-4; possible D gene TRBD1, 6 bases. Germline lookup yields CDR1 SNHLY and CDR2 FYNNEI. The CDR3 sequence is 13 residues long. V gave up 1 base and J gave up 8 bases, with 8 bases separating them. The DNA of the CDR3 is TGTGCCAGCAGTGAAGAGGGGACAGAAAAACTGTTTTTT. It encodes CASSEEGTEKLFF.

V usage is TRBV30 and J usage is TRBJ2-3; D is uncertain. The CDR3 totals 11 residues. The V gene's germline CDR1 is GTSNPN and CDR2 SVGIG (reference sequence). V was shortened by 1 base and J by 3 bases, with 2 bases between the two germline ends. CDR3 bases: TGTGCCTGGAGTGCAACAGATACGCAGTATTTT. It encodes CAWSATDTQYF.